This entry describes one T cell receptor beta chain. This may stem from a read error, because a much larger clone lies one nucleotide away. This sample was included in a study of blood T cells in healthy people across ages. V lost 7 bases, J lost 7 bases, and 2 bases stayed unmatched. Germline assignment: CDR1 SQVTM and CDR2 ANQGSEA. CDR3 length: 11 amino acids. A second about 6 to 12 cycle PCR used barcoded and J-beta primers. A minimum of 2.5 million CDR3-containing paired-end reads was obtained for each sample. MiXCR, applied by TCRdb to the 5' RACE reads, yields one record per CDR3 protein. The sample yields about 1 million distinct CDR3 sequences, around 43% seen once.

The J gene is TRBJ2-7, the V gene TRBV29-1; 12 bases are shared with TRBD1. The source material was blood. This TCR came from a woman aged 60-75 years in good health. The CDR3 nucleotides read TGCAGCGGGGACAGGGGGCGAGAGCAGTACTTC. Translated, it gives CSGDRGREQYF.